This T cell receptor (beta chain) was captured by sequencing in a study of blood T cells in healthy people across ages (dated by TCRdb to the mid-2010s). Background on the whole study: Template switching captured roughly one uniquely barcoded TCR beta cDNA molecule per two T cells in model experiments. To avoid experimental bias, donors of different ages were randomly spread across the sequencing lanes. Using the same blood draw, the study looked at two additional independent replicas of 1 million unique cDNA reads for two donors, one aged 18 to 30 and the other aged 80 or older. The donors were split into four age groups: young (average around 15 years), middle-aged (around 37), aged (62) and long-lived (under 85). The study measured age-related changes in TCR beta repertoire diversity using deep sequencing normalized with unique cDNA molecular identifiers. The full study reports these points: The CMV infection status of donors was not known, potentially confounding age-related changes in expanded clonotypes. Observed TCR beta diversity per million T cells fell roughly linearly with age, and a significant reduction was already apparent by age about 43. Compared with the aged group, the long-lived group had more naive CD4+ T cells, fewer expanded clones and increased TCR diversity, suggesting age selection. Because profiling used bulk unsorted PBMCs, naive and antigen-experienced compartments could not be compared conclusively. Estimates of total diversity based on one million sequenced T cells were considered lower bounds and underestimates. The percentage of naive T cells measured by flow cytometry correlated strongly with observed TCR beta diversity.

V is cut back by 1 base and J by 1 base, with 17 bases in the junction unmatched. Per the germline V gene, SQVTM is the CDR1 and ANQGSEA is the CDR2. Counted from cysteine to phenylalanine, this CDR3 has 22 amino acids. Here the CDR3 DNA is all that survives: 66 bases in frame from base 1. Donors were 39 systemically healthy Caucasian individuals from Russia aged roughly 6 to 100 years. Around 10 milliliters of peripheral blood were collected from each donor into EDTA-treated Vacutainer tubes. Ficoll-Paque density-gradient centrifugation was used to isolate PBMCs, with at least 6 million per sample. Total RNA was extracted from PBMCs with Trizol reagent, with at least 5.5 micrograms obtained per sample. Naive CD45RAhigh/CD27high T cell percentages were measured by flow cytometry on a PBMC aliquot from every donor. The library relied on 5' RACE. Sequencing used an Illumina HiSeq 2500. A second PCR of roughly 7 to 11 cycles was performed with a sample-barcoded 5' primer and a J-beta primer mix. A unique molecular identifier was introduced onto each TCR beta cDNA molecule by a template-switch 5' adaptor carrying 12 random nucleotides. At least 2.5 million CDR3-containing paired-end reads were obtained from each sample. The Mint cDNA synthesis kit, primed by a TRBC-specific oligonucleotide, was used to synthesize first-strand cDNA from all RNA. Following uracil-DNA glycosylase treatment, all cDNA underwent a first 18-cycle PCR with the universal primers M1SS and BC2_uni_R. Turning to the authors' computational methods: Normalization of each sample was performed by random selection of 1 million high-quality reads, each carrying a distinct molecular identifier. Reads sharing molecular identifiers were discarded rather than binned into consensus sequences. MiTCR, with a Q25 quality threshold and the strictest error-elimination algorithm, was used for CDR3 identification, clonotype clustering and error correction. A nonparametric unseen species model with Euler transformation was used to estimate lower-bound total TCR beta diversity. TCRdb reprocessed the public reads (quality trimming at Q25 with fastp, clone calling with MiXCR) and kept in-frame beta chains. Rows are unified per CDR3 protein, each entry keeping the most common DNA and genes. For this entry, the V and J calls and clone size follow TCRdb and not the study's own pipeline. The sample table holds 700,000 or so distinct CDR3 sequences, of which roughly 41% were seen once. Of the sample, approximately 31% is held by the ten largest clones.

This clonotype has more than one count but fewer than ten. Its antigen remains undetermined. Nothing much larger sits one base from this clone, and base qualities are not available. Sequencing was performed on blood. This clonotype was sampled from an older man in good health. This sequence uses TRBV29-1 and TRBJ2-1, and TRBD2 aligns with 15 junction nucleotides. The nucleotide sequence is TGCAGCGTTGAAGTTTGGTTCCCCCGCGGACTAGCGGGGGGGCGTTCCTACAATGAGCAGTTCTTC. Its translation reads: CSVEVWFPRGLAGGRSYNEQFF.